This TCR beta chain was captured by sequencing in a study of blood T cell repertoires in COVID-19. Across the study: The samples span acute and convalescent COVID-19 from the United States, Italy and Spain.

CDR3 length: 13 residues. Germline V gene sequence: CDR1 KGHSH, CDR2 LQKENI. The J segment lost 4 bases and the V segment lost 5 bases, leaving 3 bases of the junction unmatched. Individuals drawn from under 30 US areas were about 18 to 89 years old. Cohort 3 donors counted as recovered after two negative PCRs, clearance, or resolved symptoms. Produced via immunoSEQ multiplex PCR; TCRdb's table is partial and in-frame only. The data contain approximately 170,000 clones, under 90% of them seen just once; the ten biggest clones take up approximately 8%. The chain carries TRBV18 and TRBJ1-1; 8 bases align to TRBD1. The sequenced material came from PBMCs or T cells enriched from blood (not recorded which). This clonotype was obtained from a woman aged 50 to 65 who had recovered from COVID-19. The CDR3 bases are TGTGCCAGCTCAGTCGACAGGGGCACTGAAGCTTTCTTT. It codes for CASSVDRGTEAFF.